This is a list of T cell receptor beta chains from one sample in a study of blood T cell repertoires in COVID-19. TCRdb's table, derived via immunoSEQ multiplex PCR, lists solely in-frame clones and lacks some. In the table there are roughly 320,000 clones, roughly 86% of which are singletons. Sequencing used peripheral blood. These receptors all come from a man between 65 and 80 years old with acute or convalescent COVID-19. Each CDR3 is given with its conserved first and last residue. A D gene is named only where the DNA matches it firmly. Where a row states a size, it is once, few, many or the class of an expanded clone; other rows omit it.

>TRBD1|NA|TRBJ1-6|TRBV30
TGTGCCTGGAATGGACAGGGATATTCACCCCTCCACTTT
CAWNGQGYSPLHF
>TRBD1|NA|TRBJ2-2|TRBV6-1
TGTGCCAGCAGTGATCCGGGACAGGGGTGGGCCGGGGAGCTGTTTTTT
CASSDPGQGWAGELFF
>NA|NA|TRBJ2-1|TRBV5-4
TGTGCCAGCAGCTTCGAACAGATCAATGAGCAGTTCTTC
CASSFEQINEQFF
>NA|NA|TRBJ1-6|TRBV5-1
TGCGCCAGCAGCTTGGACACAGGGCTATCCTATAATTCACCCCTCCACTTT
CASSLDTGLSYNSPLHF
>NA|NA|TRBJ2-7|TRBV4-1
TGCGCCAGCAGCCAAGACCCCCCCCCAGGCGTAGAGCAGTACTTC
CASSQDPPPGVEQYF
>NA|NA|TRBJ2-1|TRBV29-1
TGCAGCGTTGAGGGCGGGCCACACAATGAGCAGTTCTTC
CSVEGGPHNEQFF
>NA|NA|TRBJ1-1|TRBV5-1
TGCGCCAGCAGCTTGGATGGCAGGACGGGAGATACTGAAGCTTTCTTT
CASSLDGRTGDTEAFF
>NA|NA|TRBJ2-5|TRBV4-2
TGTGCCAGCAGCCTTATCGGGGAGACCCAGTACTTC
CASSLIGETQYF
>NA|NA|TRBJ2-5|TRBV14
TGTGCCAGCAGCCAGGCCCAGGGGTGGATGGAGACCCAGTACTTC
CASSQAQGWMETQYF
>TRBD2|NA|TRBJ2-7|TRBV5-1
TGCGCCAGCAGCTTGGGTTGGACTAGCGGGAGTCGGAGCTACGAGCAGTACTTC
CASSLGWTSGSRSYEQYF
>TRBD2|NA|TRBJ2-7|TRBV10-3
TGTGCCATCAGTGAAAGGGCTAGCGGGAGGAACGAGCAGTACTTC
CAISERASGRNEQYF
>NA|few|TRBJ2-3|TRBV29-1
TGCAGCGTTGAAGATCTGTCGGGGGTGCGAACAGATACGCAGTATTTT
CSVEDLSGVRTDTQYF
>TRBD2|NA|TRBJ2-4|TRBV11-3
TGTGCCAGCAGCAAACGGGGACTAGCGGGAGGAACCATAGAAAACATTCAGTACTTC
CASSKRGLAGGTIENIQYF
>NA|NA|TRBJ1-6|TRBV19
TGTGCCAGTAGTATCTATACGGATAATTCACCCCTCCACTTT
CASSIYTDNSPLHF
>NA|NA|TRBJ1-5|TRBV4-3
TGCGCCAGCAGCCAAGATAGCATGGGTCAGCCCCAGCATTTT
CASSQDSMGQPQHF
>NA|few|TRBJ1-5|TRBV2
TGTGCCAGCAGTGAGCAGGGATTCAATCAGCCCCAGCATTTT
CASSEQGFNQPQHF
>TRBD1|NA|TRBJ2-7|TRBV7-9
TGTGCCAGCAGCTTAAGGACAGGGTACGAGCAGTACTTC
CASSLRTGYEQYF
>NA|once|TRBJ1-5|TRBV10-3
TGTGCCATCAGTGAGCAGGGTGATCAGCCCCAGCATTTT
CAISEQGDQPQHF
>TRBD2|NA|TRBJ2-7|TRBV5-1
TGCGCCAGCAGCCGGGGGACAAGACTAGCGGGGGAGCAGTACTTC
CASSRGTRLAGEQYF
>NA|NA|TRBJ2-1|TRBV9
TGTGCCAGCAGCGTAATAAACAACAATGAGCAGTTCTTC
CASSVINNNEQFF
>TRBD1|NA|TRBJ1-1|TRBV9
TGTGCCAGCAGTGAACCCGGGACAGGAGGGAGCACTGAAGCTTTCTTT
CASSEPGTGGSTEAFF
>TRBD1|NA|TRBJ2-5|TRBV6-5
TGTGCCAGCAGTTTGACAGGGCCAGAGACCCAGTACTTC
CASSLTGPETQYF
>TRBD1|NA|TRBJ1-3|TRBV6-5
TGTGCCAGCAGTACCGGGACAGGGGTTGGAAACACCATATATTTT
CASSTGTGVGNTIYF
>NA|NA|TRBJ1-5|TRBV28
TGTGCCAGCAGCCCAACAGGATCTTGGCAGCCCCAGCATTTT
CASSPTGSWQPQHF
>TRBD2|NA|TRBJ2-5|TRBV2
TGTGCCAGCAGTGGGGGACTAGTTGAGACCCAGTACTTC
CASSGGLVETQYF
>TRBD1|NA|TRBJ1-1|TRBV19
TGTGCCAGTAGTATAGGAGGGGGCGGCACGAACACTGAAGCTTTCTTT
CASSIGGGGTNTEAFF
>NA|NA|TRBJ1-6|TRBV29-1
TGCAGCGTTTCCGGGGGAAATGATTCACCCCTCCACTTT
CSVSGGNDSPLHF
>TRBD2|NA|TRBJ2-1|TRBV20-1
TGCAGTGCTAGTCTAAGACTAGCGGGAGGGTTAGGGCAGTTCTTC
CSASLRLAGGLGQFF
>NA|NA|TRBJ1-6|TRBV11-2
TGTGCCAGCGCCGCCGGGTTCTCCTATAATTCACCCCTCCACTTT
CASAAGFSYNSPLHF
>NA|once|TRBJ1-4|TRBV7-9
TGTGCCAGCAGCCCTCCGGGAACGAGAGAAAAACTGTTTTTT
CASSPPGTREKLFF
>NA|NA|TRBJ1-3|TRBV9
TGTGCCAGCAGCAATTCCGGGGGAACGGGAAACACCATATATTTT
CASSNSGGTGNTIYF
>TRBD1|NA|TRBJ2-5|TRBV19
TGTGCCAGTGGCCGGGACAGGGGGTCCGAGACCCAGTACTTC
CASGRDRGSETQYF
>TRBD1|NA|TRBJ1-6|TRBV5-1
TGCGCCAGCAGCCCGGACGGACAGGGGGAATCACCCCTCCACTTT
CASSPDGQGESPLHF
>TRBD1|NA|TRBJ1-6|TRBV6-4
TGTGCCAGCAGGAGGACAGGGTCCTATAATTCACCCCTCCACTTT
CASRRTGSYNSPLHF
>NA|NA|TRBJ2-5|TRBV30
TGTGCCTGGAGTGTACAAAGGGGGAAAGAGACCCAGTACTTC
CAWSVQRGKETQYF
>NA|NA|TRBJ1-3|TRBV7-9
TGTGCCAGCAGCTCGAACAGGGAAACCATATATTTT
CASSSNRETIYF
>TRBD1|many|TRBJ1-6|TRBV6-6
TGTGCCAGCAGCCACTACCGGGACAGGGGTAACTCACCCCTCCACTTT
CASSHYRDRGNSPLHF
>TRBD2|NA|TRBJ2-5|TRBV2
TGTGCCAGCAGTGGGGGGGGTAGAGAGACCCAGTACTTC
CASSGGGRETQYF
>NA|NA|TRBJ2-2|TRBV5-4
TGTGCCAGCAGCTTAGACGGGCGGGGCACCGGGGAGCTGTTTTTT
CASSLDGRGTGELFF
>TRBD1|NA|TRBJ2-5|TRBV7-9
TGTGCCAGCAGCACAAGGACAGGGGAACGAGAGACCCAGTACTTC
CASSTRTGERETQYF
>NA|NA|TRBJ1-1|TRBV11-2
TGTGCCAGCAGCTTAGTGGGGCGGCCGGCTTTCTTT
CASSLVGRPAFF
>NA|NA|TRBJ1-6|TRBV7-2
TGTGCCAGCAGCGGGCGGACAGCTGCAGGTTTGAATTCACCCCTCCACTTT
CASSGRTAAGLNSPLHF
>NA|NA|TRBJ2-4|TRBV7-2
TGTGCCAGCAGCTCCCACAGGGAAGTCACTGGAAACATTCAGTACTTC
CASSSHREVTGNIQYF
>TRBD1|few|TRBJ2-7|TRBV5-1
TGCGCCAGCTCTCGGACAGGTACGGGCTACGAGCAGTACTTC
CASSRTGTGYEQYF
>NA|NA|TRBJ2-1|TRBV5-1
TGCGCCAGCAGCTTGGTGGGGGGGCCCGAGGGCAATGAGCAGTTCTTC
CASSLVGGPEGNEQFF
>TRBD1|NA|TRBJ1-2|TRBV27
TGTGCCAGCAGTTCGGGGGACAGGGAAAATGGCTACACCTTC
CASSSGDRENGYTF
>TRBD1|NA|TRBJ2-2|TRBV4-2
TGTGCCAGCAGCCAAGGGGACAGTCGAAACACCGGGGAGCTGTTTTTT
CASSQGDSRNTGELFF
>TRBD1|NA|TRBJ1-1|TRBV20-1
TGCAGTGCTCGCACAGGGGCTGAAGCTTTCTTT
CSARTGAEAFF
>NA|NA|TRBJ2-1|TRBV2
TGTGCCAGCAGTGAATGGTCTGGCAGAACCTACAATGAGCAGTTCTTC
CASSEWSGRTYNEQFF